One and the same sample provided the 10 T cell receptor beta chains below, sequenced in a study of vaccination and CD4 T cells after COVID-19. The Oncomine TCR Beta short-read assay sequenced DNA from cultured CD4+ T cells. Via MiXCR, TCRdb re-called the PCR reads, giving one row per CDR3 protein. The sample contains over 14,000 distinct CDR3 sequences, 52% of which appear only once. For these receptors, no antigen is known. Treatment reported: approximately nine-day PBMC culture with coronavirus spike peptide pools or control peptides (ViraFEST assay). The specimen was CD4+ T cells from blood, cultured in vitro. The source is a human donor who had recovered from COVID-19.

This chain uses TRBV20-1 with TRBJ2-7, with D tentatively TRBD2 (6 bases). The CDR3 is 13 amino acids. V was pared by 0 bases and J by 7 bases, with 13 bases between. CDR1 is DFQATT and CDR2 is SNEGSKA in the germline V gene (reference sequence). In DNA, the CDR3 is TGCAGTGCTAGAGATATCCGGGCGGGGGAGCAGTACTTC. This encodes CSARDIRAGEQYF.

This clonotype was detected a few times. The chain couples TRBV6-1 to TRBJ2-3, with a possible D match to TRBD2 (5 bases). Trimming took off 7 bases at V and 0 bases at J, with 11 bases between the two ends. This CDR3 contains 14 residues. Germline CDR1 is MNHNS and CDR2 is SASEGT. Here the CDR3 DNA reads TGTGCCAGCACCGGAGGACCCAGCACAGATACGCAGTATTTT. Translation gives CASTGGPSTDTQYF.

The V gene is TRBV6-2 or TRBV6-3, the J gene TRBJ2-1; TRBD1 might be the D (5 bases). CDR1 is MNHEY, CDR2 SVGEGT, per germline. V was pared by 6 bases and J by 0 bases, with 15 bases between. The CDR3 spans 16 residues. DNA for the CDR3: TGTGCCAGCAGCCGTCTAATAGACAGCTCCTACAATGAGCAGTTCTTC. This encodes CASSRLIDSSYNEQFF.

Concerning this clonotype itself: At one end the junction does not follow the germline gene, possibly because of a read error. This sequence joins TRBV6-1 and TRBJ2-1; 8 bases are a match to TRBD2. The CDR3 loop spans 18 amino acids. Germline V lookup: CDR1 MNHNS, CDR2 SASEGT. The CDR3 coding sequence is TGTGCCAGCAGGCCTACTAGCGGAGCCGGGGGCTCCTACAATGAGCAGTTCTTT. Protein sequence: CASRPTSGAGGSYNEQFF.

V usage is TRBV6-5 and J usage is TRBJ1-3; D unclear. Germline lookup yields CDR1 MNHEY and CDR2 SVGAGI. The CDR3 has 14 residues. The germline V and J ends were trimmed by 2 bases and 0 bases, with 5 bases remaining between them. CDR3 bases: TGTGCCAGCAGTTACGACGTCTCTGGAAACACCATATATTTT. Amino acids: CASSYDVSGNTIYF.

This clonotype appeared once. The rearrangement joins TRBV19 to TRBJ1-6, with 7 bases matching TRBD1. CDR3 length: 15 amino acids. J gave up 7 bases and V 6 bases, and 9 bases lay outside the gene matches. The V gene's germline CDR1 is LNHDA and CDR2 SQIVND (reference sequence). This chain's CDR3 is CASRLHARGNSPLHF. The CDR3 DNA sequence: TGTGCCAGTAGATTACACGCCAGGGGGAATTCACCCCTCCACTTT.

Note on this clonotype: A read error may produce the germline difference seen at one junction end. The V call is TRBV6-1, the J call TRBJ1-3; D may be TRBD1 (5 bases). CDR1 is MNHNS, CDR2 SASEGT, per germline. The length of the CDR3 is 15 residues. CDR3 DNA: TGTGCCAGCAGCAGGGCCAGCGATACAGGAAACACCATATGTTTT. Protein product: CASSRASDTGNTICF.

CDR3 coding DNA: TGTGCCATCAGTGAGGGACAGGGTAGCGGCTACACCTTC. Amino acid sequence: CAISEGQGSGYTF. The chain is built from TRBV10-3 and TRBJ1-2, with TRBD1 identical over 8 bases. Germline values: CDR1 ENHRY, CDR2 SYGVKD. J gave up 8 bases and V 2 bases, and 4 bases lay outside the gene matches. The CDR3 is made up of 13 amino acids.

The J gene is TRBJ2-7, the V gene TRBV10-2; 9 nucleotides agree with TRBD1. The germline V gene has CDR1 WSHSY and CDR2 SAAADI. The length of the CDR3 is 13 residues. The V gene end was trimmed by 6 bases and the J gene end by 1 base; junction bases not matched to a gene: 1. The CDR3 sequence: CASRGTGSYEQYF. The CDR3 bases are TGCGCCAGCAGGGGGACAGGGTCCTACGAGCAGTACTTC.

The chain couples TRBV19 to TRBJ1-5; no clear D. CDR3 length equals 15 residues. The germline gives CDR1 LNHDA, CDR2 SQIVND (reference sequence). The V and J ends lost 5 bases and 2 bases respectively, with 13 bases between them. CDR3 sequence reads: CASSPLVDRNQPQHF. The CDR3 DNA reads TGTGCCAGTAGTCCCTTAGTGGATCGCAATCAGCCCCAGCATTTT. Complete variable domain (other parts from reference TRBV19 and TRBJ1-5): DGGITQSPKYLFRKEGQNVTLSCEQNLNHDAMYWYRQDPGQGLRLIYYSQIVNDFQKGDIAEGYSVSREKKESFPLTVTSAQKNPTAFYLCASSPLVDRNQPQHFGDGTRLSIL.